Listed below are T cell receptor beta chains from one sample, sequenced in a study of CD8+ T cells in alopecia areata. Sequencing used immunoSEQ multiplex PCR; TCRdb keeps in-frame clones, though not all of them. The sample holds 180,000 or so clones; roughly 46% are singletons and the top ten take 10%. Sequencing used CD8+ T cells sorted from blood, obtained at approximately week 52, from a patient treated with tofacitinib. These receptors were taken from a human donor with alopecia areata. The CDR3 runs from the conserved cysteine through the conserved F or W. A D gene is named only where the DNA matches it firmly. Clone size is shown for a subset of rows, as once, few, many or a class of expanded clone.

V gene	D gene	J gene	clone size	CDR3 protein	CDR3 DNA
TRBV27	NA	TRBJ2-3	few	CASSLEIGEDTQYF	TGTGCCAGCAGTTTAGAAATAGGAGAAGATACGCAGTATTTT
TRBV29-1	TRBD1	TRBJ2-5	few	CSAGQGAGETQYF	TGCAGCGCCGGACAGGGGGCGGGAGAGACCCAGTACTTC
TRBV5-1	TRBD1	TRBJ1-4	NA	CASSEDRQSTNEKLFF	TGCGCCAGCAGCGAGGACAGGCAATCAACTAATGAAAAACTGTTTTTT
TRBV29-1	NA	TRBJ1-1	NA	CSVEEDTEAFF	TGCAGCGTTGAGGAAGACACTGAAGCTTTCTTT
TRBV29-1	NA	TRBJ2-7	once	CSVKTGLSYEQYF	TGCAGCGTTAAGACAGGCCTCTCCTACGAGCAGTACTTC
TRBV7-6	NA	TRBJ2-7	NA	CASSTRPGRVSYEQYF	TGTGCCAGCAGCACGAGGCCGGGACGGGTCTCCTACGAGCAGTACTTC
TRBV6-5	TRBD1	TRBJ2-5	NA	CASSKTTGGETQYF	TGTGCCAGCAGTAAAACGACAGGGGGGGAGACCCAGTACTTC
TRBV6-1	NA	TRBJ2-7	NA	CASSEIEDTVSYEQYF	TGTGCCAGCAGTGAAATCGAGGACACGGTCTCCTACGAGCAGTACTTC
TRBV30	TRBD1	TRBJ1-6	NA	CAWSVIRDRGNSPLHF	TGTGCCTGGAGTGTAATTAGGGACAGGGGTAATTCACCCCTCCACTTT
TRBV6-5	TRBD2	TRBJ2-7	NA	CASGLAGGPYEQYF	TGTGCCAGCGGACTAGCGGGGGGCCCCTACGAGCAGTACTTC
TRBV4-3	TRBD2	TRBJ2-3	few	CASSQEATGLTSTDTQYF	TGCGCCAGCAGCCAAGAAGCCACGGGACTAACTAGCACAGATACGCAGTATTTT
TRBV9	NA	TRBJ2-3	NA	CASSVESDTQYF	TGTGCCAGCAGCGTAGAATCCGATACGCAGTATTTT
TRBV4-2	NA	TRBJ2-1	NA	CASSQDQDGGNEQFF	TGTGCCAGCAGCCAAGACCAAGATGGGGGCAATGAGCAGTTCTTC
TRBV25-1	NA	TRBJ2-2	NA	CASSRRAGSTGELFF	TGTGCCAGCAGTAGGAGGGCGGGTAGCACCGGGGAGCTGTTTTTT
TRBV6-1	TRBD1	TRBJ2-7	few	CASTGLGTGTYEQYF	TGTGCCAGCACGGGACTTGGGACAGGGACCTACGAGCAGTACTTC
TRBV27	NA	TRBJ1-2	few	CASSLGARALGYTF	TGTGCCAGCAGTTTAGGGGCCAGGGCCCTCGGCTACACCTTC
TRBV7-9	NA	TRBJ2-7	few	CASSPFFGSYEQYF	TGTGCCAGCAGCCCTTTCTTCGGCTCCTACGAGCAGTACTTC
TRBV7-9	TRBD1	TRBJ1-4	few	CASSHRDRGVTNEKLFF	TGTGCCAGCAGCCATAGGGACAGGGGTGTAACTAATGAAAAACTGTTTTTT
TRBV30	NA	TRBJ2-2	NA	CAWSQGTGELFF	TGTGCCTGGAGTCAGGGTACCGGGGAGCTGTTTTTT
TRBV13	TRBD1	TRBJ2-1	NA	CASSAKRDSSYNEQFF	TGTGCCAGCAGCGCGAAACGGGACAGCTCCTACAATGAGCAGTTCTTC
TRBV7-9	NA	TRBJ1-1	NA	CASSLGKNTEAFF	TGTGCCAGCAGCTTAGGGAAGAACACTGAAGCTTTCTTT
TRBV5-4	NA	TRBJ1-6	few	CASSSEGETPLHF	TGTGCCAGCAGCAGCGAGGGCGAGACACCCCTCCACTTT
TRBV11-2	TRBD1	TRBJ1-5	NA	CASSLNRGREPQHF	TGTGCCAGCAGCCTGAACAGGGGTAGGGAGCCCCAGCATTTT
TRBV7-9	NA	TRBJ2-7	NA	CASSEGGYEQYF	TGTGCCAGCAGCGAAGGAGGCTACGAGCAGTACTTC
TRBV30	TRBD1	TRBJ2-1	NA	CAWSAPGGGYNEQFF	TGTGCCTGGAGTGCCCCAGGGGGCGGTTACAATGAGCAGTTCTTC
TRBV30	NA	TRBJ1-1	few	CAQGTENTEAFF	TGTGCCCAGGGAACGGAGAACACTGAAGCTTTCTTT
TRBV27	NA	TRBJ2-6	NA	CASSLNLRGANVLTF	TGTGCCAGCAGTTTAAACTTGAGAGGGGCCAACGTCCTGACTTTC
TRBV14	NA	TRBJ1-2	NA	CASSQARASGYTF	TGTGCCAGCAGCCAAGCGAGGGCATCTGGCTACACCTTC
TRBV6-6	NA	TRBJ1-5	NA	CASSYTTLNQPQHF	TGTGCCAGCAGTTACACGACTCTCAATCAGCCCCAGCATTTT
TRBV30	NA	TRBJ2-7	NA	CAWSEGTLYEQYF	TGTGCCTGGAGTGAGGGGACTTTATACGAGCAGTACTTC
TRBV4-1	NA	TRBJ1-2	NA	CASRPEGEANYGYTF	TGCGCCAGCAGACCCGAGGGGGAAGCTAACTATGGCTACACCTTC
TRBV7-9	TRBD1	TRBJ2-7	NA	CASSGTGVYEQYF	TGTGCCAGCAGCGGGACAGGGGTCTACGAGCAGTACTTC
TRBV11-1	TRBD1	TRBJ2-3	NA	CASRPGQGAADTQYF	TGTGCCAGCAGACCGGGACAGGGGGCCGCAGATACGCAGTATTTT
TRBV29-1	NA	TRBJ2-2	few	CSVHAMDTGELFF	TGCAGCGTTCATGCGATGGACACCGGGGAGCTGTTTTTT
TRBV6-5	NA	TRBJ2-5	NA	CASSSTGFQETQYF	TGTGCCAGCAGTTCTACCGGGTTTCAGGAGACCCAGTACTTC
TRBV5-1	NA	TRBJ2-5	few	CASSFMGGPQETQYF	TGCGCCAGCAGCTTCATGGGGGGGCCTCAAGAGACCCAGTACTTC
TRBV6-5	NA	TRBJ2-1	NA	CASSYSTGEMVNEQFF	TGTGCCAGCAGTTACTCGACAGGTGAAATGGTGAATGAGCAGTTCTTC
TRBV5-6	NA	TRBJ2-3	few	CASSLGLFRTDTQYF	TGTGCCAGCAGCTTGGGCCTTTTTCGCACAGATACGCAGTATTTT
TRBV19	TRBD2	TRBJ2-3	NA	CASSTSAGYSTDTQYF	TGTGCCAGTAGTACCTCAGCGGGATACAGCACAGATACGCAGTATTTT
TRBV21-1	NA	TRBJ1-2	NA	CASSKDSGRVYGYTF	TGTGCCAGCAGCAAAGATAGTGGACGAGTCTATGGCTACACCTTC
TRBV30	TRBD1	TRBJ1-1	NA	CAWSVLSFGGRGLTEAFF	TGTGCCTGGAGTGTACTAAGTTTTGGTGGGAGGGGGCTCACTGAAGCTTTCTTT
TRBV28	NA	TRBJ1-6	few	CASSSRKGSPLHF	TGTGCCAGCAGTTCTCGTAAGGGATCACCCCTCCACTTT
TRBV13	TRBD1	TRBJ1-2	NA	CASSLTGTGTTYGYTF	TGTGCCAGCAGCTTAACCGGGACAGGGACCACCTATGGCTACACCTTC
TRBV7-9	TRBD2	TRBJ2-7	NA	CASSQGRASSYEQYF	TGTGCCAGCAGCCAAGGGAGGGCCAGCTCCTACGAGCAGTACTTC
TRBV7-9	NA	TRBJ2-3	NA	CASARSSTDTQYF	TGTGCCAGCGCCCGGTCTAGCACAGATACGCAGTATTTT
TRBV30	NA	TRBJ2-7	NA	CAWSPGSSYEQYF	TGTGCCTGGAGCCCCGGTAGCTCCTACGAGCAGTACTTC
TRBV5-4	TRBD1	TRBJ2-1	NA	CASIGQGGEQFF	TGTGCCAGCATCGGACAGGGGGGTGAGCAGTTCTTC
TRBV7-9	TRBD1	TRBJ1-2	NA	CASSFSGRQGSDGYTF	TGTGCCAGCAGCTTTTCAGGGAGACAGGGGTCGGATGGCTACACCTTC
TRBV29-1	TRBD2	TRBJ2-3	few	CSARVRGADTQYF	TGCAGCGCCCGGGTTCGGGGGGCAGATACGCAGTATTTT
TRBV2	NA	TRBJ1-5	NA	CASSEARRTSNQPQHF	TGTGCCAGCAGTGAAGCGCGCAGGACTAGCAATCAGCCCCAGCATTTT
TRBV7-8	NA	TRBJ2-2	NA	CASSLVGGTGELFF	TGTGCCAGCAGCTTAGTTGGGGGGACCGGGGAGCTGTTTTTT
TRBV29-1	NA	TRBJ1-1	NA	CSVATAIEAFF	TGCAGCGTGGCGACAGCGATTGAAGCTTTCTTT